Below are 4 T cell receptor beta chains sequenced from a single sample in a study of T cells in Graves' hyperthyroidism and ophthalmopathy. TCR beta CDR3 sequences were amplified from RNA transcripts. A first-round RT-PCR of the TCR CDR3 used the HTBI primer set. In TCRdb, the multiplex PCR reads were re-called with MiXCR into one record per CDR3 protein. Among about 480,000 distinct CDR3 sequences listed, approximately 15% were seen once. The sample comprised blood. The source is a woman between 18 and 30 years old with Graves' hyperthyroidism.

This clonotype turned up a few times. The gene calls are TRBV27 and TRBJ2-7; the D gene is possibly TRBD2 (7 bases). This CDR3 comprises 15 residues. V lost 6 bases and J 7 bases, leaving 22 bases between the germline ends. CDR1 is MNHEY and CDR2 is SMNVEV in the germline V gene (reference sequence). Here the CDR3 DNA reads TGTGCCAGCAGCAGGATGGGGGGGCGTTCGGAAGAGCAGTACTTC. This translates into CASSRMGGRSEEQYF.

This clonotype was seen only a few times. An end of the junction differs from the germline gene, which may be a read error. The genes are TRBV18 and TRBJ1-1; D is ambiguous. The CDR3 covers 15 residues. CDR1 is KGHSH and CDR2 is LQKENI in the germline V gene. The CDR3 reads CASPPTTTRNTEAFF. The CDR3 DNA reads TGTGCCAGCCCACCCACGACAACACGGAACACTGAAGCTTTCTTT.

This clonotype was recorded at least ten times. CDR3: CASSFGTDEQFF. As DNA, the CDR3 is TGTGCCAGCAGCTTCGGTACCGATGAGCAGTTCTTC. This chain links TRBV9 with TRBJ2-1; D is undetermined. Trimming cost V 4 bases and J 8 bases, with 10 bases left between them. This CDR3 region has 12 residues. Germline assignment: CDR1 SGDLS and CDR2 YYNGEE. The variable domain in full, with the rest retrieved from reference TRBV9 and TRBJ2-1, is DSGVTQTPKHLITATGQRVTLRCSPRSGDLSVYWYQQSLDQGLQFLIQYYNGEERAKGNILERFSAQQFPDLHSELNLSSLELGDSALYFCASSFGTDEQFFGPGTRLTVL.

Many counts were recorded for this clonotype. This chain uses TRBV18 with TRBJ2-3; D uncertain. There are 14 residues in the CDR3. Trimming shortened V by 0 bases and J by 6 bases, and 10 bases separated the two germline ends. Germline V gene sequence: CDR1 KGHSH, CDR2 LQKENI. CDR3 sequence (DNA): TGTGCCAGCTCACCACCTTCCCAGGCGGATACGCAGTATTTT. It encodes CASSPPSQADTQYF. The full variable domain, its missing parts supplied by reference TRBV18 and TRBJ2-3, is NAGVMQNPRHLVRRRGQEARLRCSPMKGHSHVYWYRQLPEEGLKFMVYLQKENIIDESGMPKERFSAEFPKEGPSILRIQQVVRGDSAAYFCASSPPSQADTQYFGPGTRLTVL.